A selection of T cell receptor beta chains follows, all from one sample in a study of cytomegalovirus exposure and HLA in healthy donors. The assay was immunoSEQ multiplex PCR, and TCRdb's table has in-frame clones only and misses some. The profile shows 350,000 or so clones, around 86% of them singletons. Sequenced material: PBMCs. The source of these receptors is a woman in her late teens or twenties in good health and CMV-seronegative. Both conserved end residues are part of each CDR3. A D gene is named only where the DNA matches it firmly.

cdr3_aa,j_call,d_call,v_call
CASSGQGNQPQHF,TRBJ1-5,.,TRBV25-1
CASSARQGETGELFF,TRBJ2-2,TRBD1,TRBV9
CSGNNRVGGYTF,TRBJ1-2,.,TRBV29-1
CAISGRETNTEAFF,TRBJ1-1,.,TRBV10-3
CASSPKRQGADTQYF,TRBJ2-3,TRBD1,TRBV7-2
CSAAVQETQYF,TRBJ2-5,.,TRBV20-1
CASSQLAGGYNEQFF,TRBJ2-1,TRBD2,TRBV7-7
CASSVGTSGRWGETQYF,TRBJ2-5,TRBD2,TRBV9
CASTSLQGLGDTQYF,TRBJ2-3,.,TRBV5-6
CASSLAGLHNEQFF,TRBJ2-1,TRBD2,TRBV2
CASSLPDRGLYGYTF,TRBJ1-2,TRBD1,TRBV19
CASISSTGLAYNEQFF,TRBJ2-1,.,TRBV19
CASSLALAGLYNEQFF,TRBJ2-1,TRBD2,TRBV5-6
CASSSTGSSYNEQFF,TRBJ2-1,.,TRBV5-6
CASSSRAGEADEQYF,TRBJ2-7,.,TRBV4-1
CASSRLAGTYEQYF,TRBJ2-7,.,TRBV14
CASSPRQGGPYEQYF,TRBJ2-7,TRBD1,TRBV5-1
CASSLVQANGYTF,TRBJ1-2,.,TRBV7-2
CASSLEQGNEQYF,TRBJ2-7,.,TRBV5-1
CASSQAVLAGGSSYNEQFF,TRBJ2-1,TRBD2,TRBV4-2
CASSKVKGRAFGDTEAFF,TRBJ1-1,.,TRBV21-1
CASWSGIGTGELFF,TRBJ2-2,TRBD2,TRBV7-2
CASSESFGGRPGDEQFF,TRBJ2-1,TRBD2,TRBV25-1
CASSLDSSANSYEQYF,TRBJ2-7,.,TRBV7-2
CASSPQGATGELFF,TRBJ2-2,TRBD1,TRBV11-2
CASSPISGATYEQYF,TRBJ2-7,.,TRBV4-1
CASSFYELAGETQYF,TRBJ2-5,.,TRBV28
CATESNSGRVEQYF,TRBJ2-7,TRBD2,TRBV6-6
CAHPRGKGQGRKETQYF,TRBJ2-5,TRBD1,TRBV11-1
CASSVDRNNEQFF,TRBJ2-1,.,TRBV9
CSAGTSGYNEQFF,TRBJ2-1,TRBD2,TRBV29-1
CASNAAGGELFF,TRBJ2-2,.,TRBV7-3
CASSPGGGTYNEQFF,TRBJ2-1,TRBD2,TRBV28
CASSGDFRSEQFF,TRBJ2-1,.,TRBV6-1
CASSIVQGTIGYTF,TRBJ1-2,.,TRBV19
CASTRDRANTGELFF,TRBJ2-2,TRBD1,TRBV2
CASSSDTGELFF,TRBJ2-2,.,TRBV5-4
CASSLNPSFSMGYTF,TRBJ1-2,.,TRBV28
CASSLAGVDSYEQYF,TRBJ2-7,.,TRBV7-8
CASSQIPRLAGDANEQFF,TRBJ2-1,TRBD2,TRBV4-2
CAISDLSSGEAYGYTF,TRBJ1-2,.,TRBV10-3
CASSRDGSPFEQYF,TRBJ2-7,.,TRBV5-4
CSVPNLWDRGTDTQYF,TRBJ2-3,TRBD1,TRBV29-1
CASRYRDRGIRVEAFF,TRBJ1-1,TRBD1,TRBV6-6
CASTGGGPEYEQYF,TRBJ2-7,.,TRBV27
CASSEGQREYTDTQYF,TRBJ2-3,TRBD2,TRBV9
CASGRLAGLNEQFF,TRBJ2-1,TRBD2,TRBV2
CASSLGGQVEKLFF,TRBJ1-4,.,TRBV7-9
CASSNYPGQGSGQETQYF,TRBJ2-5,TRBD1,TRBV25-1
CASSKDQGSYGYTF,TRBJ1-2,.,TRBV5-5
CAISPIEDQPQHF,TRBJ1-5,.,TRBV10-3
CASSSGQGRSPLHF,TRBJ1-6,TRBD1,TRBV27
CASSGLGSGELFF,TRBJ2-2,.,TRBV2
CASTLSLTGNQPQHF,TRBJ1-5,.,TRBV19